Below are 7 T cell receptor beta chains sequenced from a single sample in a study of OX40 agonist ivuxolimab in advanced cancers. The library was built by means of the immunoSEQ multiplex PCR assay. TCRdb carries this immuneACCESS record with in-frame sequences only. Its versions omit some clonotypes, under half of them owing to an unresolved V gene in the studies checked, with the rest unexplained. For this sample there are approximately 88,000 clones; roughly 90% appear just once. The leading ten clones occupy 0.25% to 0.3% of the sample. The source material was CD4+ or CD8+ T cells sorted from blood, sampled in a trial of the OX40 agonist ivuxolimab. These receptor sequences come from an adult with an advanced solid tumor such as melanoma, head and neck, liver or kidney cancer.

This clone was seen a handful of times. The V and J genes are TRBV30 and TRBJ1-2, with D uncertain. The CDR3 extends over 11 amino acids. V gave up 1 base and J gave up 8 bases, with 8 bases separating them. CDR1 and CDR2 from the germline V gene are GTSNPN and SVGIG (reference sequence). This chain's CDR3 is CAWSEAGGYTF. The CDR3 DNA reads TGTGCCTGGAGTGAGGCGGGAGGCTACACCTTC.

This sequence joins TRBV19 and TRBJ1-3, with D possibly matching TRBD1 (6 bases). CDR1 and CDR2 from the germline V gene are LNHDA and SQIVND (reference sequence). The CDR3 has 14 residues. Trimming stripped 10 bases from V and 0 bases from J, with 13 bases between. CDR3 in amino acids: CATRDRTSGNTIYF. The CDR3 DNA is TGTGCCACCCGCGACAGGACCTCTGGAAACACCATATATTTT.

The chain links TRBV5-4 to TRBJ1-5; D is unresolved. This CDR3 region has 14 residues. The V gene's germline CDR1 is SGHNT and CDR2 YYREEE (reference sequence). The V gene lost 1 base and the J gene lost 3 bases, with 8 bases spanning the gap. CDR3 nucleotide sequence: TGTGCCAGCAGCTTGCAAGGACCCAATCAGCCCCAGCATTTT. Its translation: CASSLQGPNQPQHF.

This clone showed up just once. The chain combines TRBV29-1 with TRBJ1-2; D remains unclear. The CDR3 consists of 14 residues. V lost 7 bases and J 0 bases, leaving 15 bases between the germline ends. CDR1 and CDR2 (germline): SQVTM, ANQGSEA. This CDR3 is CSGGVRRANYGYTF. In DNA form, the CDR3 reads TGCAGCGGCGGGGTCCGTCGAGCTAACTATGGCTACACCTTC.

The chain links TRBV27 to TRBJ2-5, with 13 bases matching TRBD2. Per germline, CDR1 MNHEY and CDR2 SMNVEV (reference sequence). V shed 8 bases and J 2 bases; nucleotides not matched to a gene: 11. The CDR3 contains 17 residues. CDR3 bases: TGTGCCAGCTCCCAATCTAGGGGACTAGCGGGGCAAGAGACCCAGTACTTC. Protein product: CASSQSRGLAGQETQYF.

This chain connects TRBV4-1 to TRBJ2-5; TRBD1 matches at 8 bases. After removal of 0 bases from V and 5 bases from J, the junction contained 8 bases not matched to a gene. Germline values: CDR1 MGHRA, CDR2 YSYEKL. The CDR3 runs to 16 residues. The CDR3 DNA sequence: TGCGCCAGCAGCCAAGAGGTTCAGGGGGCGTGGGAGACCCAGTACTTC. Translation: CASSQEVQGAWETQYF.

This chain joins TRBV30 and TRBJ1-5; D is perhaps TRBD1 (5 bases). The germline V gene encodes CDR1 GTSNPN and CDR2 SVGIG (reference sequence). This CDR3 is built from 14 residues. Between the trimmed V and J ends, which lost 4 bases and 2 bases, there was a span of 12 bases. The CDR3 coding sequence is TGTGCCTGGAATGGCGGGGGAGGCAATCAGCCCCAGCATTTT. It yields the protein CAWNGGGGNQPQHF.